The 10 T cell receptor beta chains given below trace back to one sample, sequenced in a study of blood T cells in healthy people across ages. Together with a sample-barcoded 5' primer, a J-beta primer mix was included in a second PCR lasting about 7 to 11 cycles. TCRdb reanalysed the 5' RACE reads using MiXCR and keeps one entry per CDR3 protein. The sample holds 1.5 million to 2 million distinct CDR3 sequences, approximately 50% seen once. Source material: blood. The receptors were sampled from a woman in her 40s in good health.

This clonotype was counted a few times. The chain uses TRBV6-6 and TRBJ2-1; no reliable D call. The CDR3 extends over 10 amino acids. V gave up 10 bases and J gave up 4 bases, with 5 bases separating them. Per the germline V gene, CDR1 is MNHNY and CDR2 is SVGAGI (reference sequence). DNA of the CDR3: TGTGCCACCGAATACAATGAGCAGTTCTTC. It translates to CATEYNEQFF.

The chain combines TRBV20-1 with TRBJ1-2; D perhaps matches TRBD1 (6 bases). Germline CDR1 and CDR2: DFQATT and SNEGSKA (reference sequence). The CDR3 is 14 amino acids. V was shortened by 4 bases and J by 0 bases, with 12 bases between the two germline ends. The DNA for the CDR3 is TGCAGTGCTATAGACAGGAAAGCTAACTATGGCTACACCTTC. Its translation is CSAIDRKANYGYTF.

The CDR3 loop is CSADPSTSGGARTGELFF. Here the CDR3 DNA reads TGCAGTGCGGACCCATCGACTAGCGGGGGGGCTCGCACCGGGGAGCTGTTTTTT. This chain connects TRBV20-1 to TRBJ2-2; 14 nucleotides line up with TRBD2. Per the germline V gene, CDR1 is DFQATT and CDR2 is SNEGSKA (reference sequence). After removal of 6 bases from V and 4 bases from J, the junction contained 13 bases not matched to a gene. The CDR3 spans 18 residues.

This chain links TRBV5-1 with TRBJ2-1; D remains ambiguous. CDR1 and CDR2 from the germline V gene are SGHRS and YFSETQ. This CDR3 contains 12 residues. The V gene lost 2 bases and the J gene lost 13 bases, with 13 bases spanning the gap. The CDR3 DNA follows: TGCGCCAGCAGCTTACCCCAAGAGACCCAGTTCTTC. The encoded protein is CASSLPQETQFF.

This clonotype was seen more than once but under ten times. This sequence joins TRBV4-3 and TRBJ2-7; 7 nucleotides match TRBD1. V shed 3 bases, J shed 3 bases, and the junction held 11 bases outside the gene matches. CDR3 length: 16 residues. Germline CDR1 is LGHNA and CDR2 is YSLEER. The DNA for the CDR3 is TGCGCCAGCAGCCACGCTACAGGGGCACAAAACTACGAGCAGTACTTC. Translated, it gives CASSHATGAQNYEQYF.

Ten or more counts support this clonotype. A much more abundant neighbour one base away suggests this may be a read error. The rearrangement links TRBV7-2 to TRBJ2-7; 16 nucleotides line up with TRBD2. V lost 2 bases and J lost 7; bases outside the gene matches: 17. CDR1 SGHTA and CDR2 FQGNSA come from the germline V gene. The length of the CDR3 is 20 residues. The CDR3 spells CASSLPPGTSGGAIRNEQYF. CDR3 nucleotide sequence: TGTGCCAGCAGCTTACCCCCCGGGACTAGCGGGGGGGCCATTAGAAATGAGCAGTACTTC.

This clonotype occurred a few times. The J gene is TRBJ2-3, the V gene TRBV12-3 or TRBV12-4, with D perhaps matching TRBD2 (5 bases). Trimming shortened V by 3 bases and J by 0 bases, and 10 bases separated the two germline ends. CDR3 length: 15 amino acids. CDR3: CASSLEDLSTDTQYF. CDR3 nucleotides: TGTGCCAGCAGTTTGGAGGATTTGAGCACAGATACGCAGTATTTT.

V gene TRBV29-1 combines with J gene TRBJ1-3; the D gene is possibly TRBD1 (5 bases). The CDR3 has 14 residues. Trimming cost V 0 bases and J 2 bases, with 8 bases left between them. Germline V gives CDR1 SQVTM, CDR2 ANQGSEA. The chain's CDR3 is CSVEDSQAGNTIYF. The DNA for the CDR3 is TGCAGCGTTGAAGATTCACAGGCTGGAAACACCATATATTTT. Variable domain in full (rest from reference TRBV29-1 and TRBJ1-3): SAVISQKPSRDICQRGTSLTIQCQVDSQVTMMFWYRQQPGQSLTLIATANQGSEATYESGFVIDKFPISRPNLTFSTLTVSNMSPEDSSIYLCSVEDSQAGNTIYFGEGSWLTVV.

The chain is built from TRBV29-1 and TRBJ2-5; D is possibly TRBD2 (6 bases). The J call may be wrong; the DNA end is better matched by TRBJ2-7. This CDR3 has 12 residues. Per germline, CDR1 SQVTM and CDR2 ANQGSEA. The CDR3 sequence: CSVGRAAYEQYF. CDR3 DNA sequence: TGCAGCGTTGGGAGGGCGGCCTACGAGCAGTACTTC.

This chain connects TRBV11-2 to TRBJ2-5, with a tentative D call TRBD2 (7 bases). The CDR3 runs 17 residues. Germline V gene lookup returns CDR1 SGHAT and CDR2 FQNNGV. V gave up 5 bases and J gave up 2 bases, with 21 bases separating them. The CDR3 region is CASSRRGGGGRQETQYF. The CDR3 region has the DNA TGTGCCAGCAGCCGTCGAGGTGGGGGGGGGCGACAAGAGACCCAGTACTTC.